This paragraph covers one T cell receptor (beta chain) sequence. What it recognizes is unknown. CDR1 and CDR2 from the germline V gene are SGHKS and YYEKEE (reference sequence). V lost 3 bases and J lost 6; bases outside the gene matches: 13. This CDR3 contains 16 residues. This entry belongs to a study of OX40 agonist ivuxolimab in advanced cancers. Looking at the study overall: Patients in the trial were receiving intravenous ivuxolimab every 2 weeks, at doses of 0.01 to 10 mg/kg. With a range of roughly 20 to 90, age averaged about 58 years, and about 83% were male.

The study, taken as a whole, reports: The average count of expanded clones was higher among CD8+ T cells than among CD4+. Certain nonresponding patients likewise had low normalized T-cell clonal expansion.

TCRdb keeps only in-frame clones here, not all; method: immunoSEQ multiplex PCR. The profile shows fewer than 95,000 clones, under 85% of them singletons. The source is an adult with an advanced solid tumor such as melanoma, head and neck, liver or kidney cancer. The V call is TRBV5-5, the J call TRBJ2-3; TRBD1 agrees at 7 bases. This material consisted of CD4+ or CD8+ T cells sorted from blood, taken in a trial of the OX40 agonist ivuxolimab. Here the CDR3 DNA reads TGTGCCAGCAGCTCGACCCGGACAGGATTATATGATACGCAGTATTTT. This gives the protein CASSSTRTGLYDTQYF.